Below, one T cell receptor (beta chain) is given with its context. Its antigen is unidentified. The V and J ends lost 6 bases and 2 bases respectively, with 16 bases between them. Germline CDR1 SEHNR, CDR2 FQNEAQ (reference sequence). The CDR3 has 16 amino acids. 5'RACE with constant-segment primers built TCRalpha and TCRbeta cDNA libraries with UMIs. TCRdb fed the 5' RACE reads into MiXCR, producing one record per CDR3 protein. The repertoire includes 250,000 to 350,000 distinct CDR3 sequences, roughly a fifth of them detected once, and under 25% sits in the top ten. The data were taken from a study of T-cell memory formation after mild COVID-19. Overall study: Largely, TCR clusters stayed within a single donor. Study-wide findings and caveats: Prior to infection, memory already included some responding clones, suggesting cross-reactive memory joined. Clones contracting day 15 to 85 were balanced CD4/CD8; later expanders leaned CD4+.

The rearrangement joins TRBV7-9 to TRBJ2-2, with a possible D match to TRBD1 (5 bases). The receptor was isolated from a young man who had mild COVID-19 (a few samples of this study predate the infection). Cell type and time point are not known. Sequenced material: PBMCs or a T cell subset sorted from them (not recorded which). CDR3 sequence: CASRVAGMINTGELFF. The CDR3 DNA follows: TGTGCCAGCAGGGTGGCAGGGATGATCAACACCGGGGAGCTGTTTTTT.